This TCR beta chain comes out of a study of blood T cell repertoires in COVID-19. Overall study context: There were acute and convalescent COVID-19 samples, and they came from the United States, Italy and Spain.

TCRdb's copy holds only in-frame clones and misses some; the assay was immunoSEQ multiplex PCR. The table has 100,000 to 150,000 clones, roughly 85% seen once. The germline V and J ends were trimmed by 3 bases and 9 bases, with 9 bases remaining between them. Germline CDR1 is WNHNN and CDR2 is SYGVQD (reference sequence). CDR3 size: 12 residues. The receptor was isolated from a woman older than 75 with COVID-19, enrolled during active disease. The chain employs TRBV10-1 and TRBJ2-1, with D maybe TRBD2 (5 bases). Sequenced input: peripheral blood. This chain's CDR3 is CASSDHRGEQFF. DNA of the CDR3: TGCGCCAGCAGTGACCACCGGGGTGAGCAGTTCTTC.